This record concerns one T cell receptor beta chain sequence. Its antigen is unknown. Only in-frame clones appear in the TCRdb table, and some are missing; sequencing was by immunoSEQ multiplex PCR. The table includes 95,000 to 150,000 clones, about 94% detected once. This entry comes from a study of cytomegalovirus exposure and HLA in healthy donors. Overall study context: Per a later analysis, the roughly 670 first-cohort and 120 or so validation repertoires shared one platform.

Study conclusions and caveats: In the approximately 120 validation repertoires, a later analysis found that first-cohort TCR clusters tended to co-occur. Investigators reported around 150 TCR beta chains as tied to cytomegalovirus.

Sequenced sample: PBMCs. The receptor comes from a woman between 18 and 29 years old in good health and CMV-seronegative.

This CDR3 is CASSLQWGQMNTEAFF. Written as DNA, the CDR3 is TGCGCCAGCAGCCTCCAATGGGGACAGATGAACACTGAAGCTTTCTTT. The chain joins TRBV5-1 to TRBJ1-1; TRBD1 matches at 7 bases. V lost 4 bases and J lost 0; bases outside the gene matches: 9. From germline, CDR1 is SGHRS and CDR2 YFSETQ. The CDR3 spans 16 residues.